The TCR beta chain described here comes from a study of blood T cell repertoires in COVID-19. Germline CDR1 and CDR2: SGHRS and YFSETQ. The CDR3 consists of 16 residues. Trimming pared 2 bases from V and 1 base from J, leaving 15 bases between. Seattle's enrolled individuals joined amid active infection and were then monitored longitudinally. Repertoires were generated with immunoSEQ multiplex PCR, while TCRdb's copy carries only in-frame clones and drops some. The sample includes 330,000 or so clones, roughly 87% of them seen just once. J is TRBJ2-5 and V is TRBV5-1; no clear D gene. This sequence originates from a man aged 25-45 years with COVID-19, enrolled during active disease. Material: peripheral blood. The chain's CDR3 is CASSFRRLGAQETQYF. CDR3 DNA sequence: TGCGCCAGCAGCTTTAGGAGACTGGGTGCCCAAGAGACCCAGTACTTC.